This entry features one T cell receptor (beta chain) sequence. Its matching antigen is unknown. The source of the sample is a study of T cell responses to AZD1222 COVID-19 vaccine. Study-level findings and limits: The study found vaccine-associated CD4 TCRs spanning spike, dominant at 160-218 and 743-854. White British people made up most donors, females outnumbered males, and clonal diversity was possibly underestimated. Only after the peak T cell response were repertoires sampled.

The data were produced by immunoSEQ multiplex PCR, yet TCRdb's version contains in-frame clones alone and is incomplete. The table lists about 160,000 clones, around 93% of them singletons. This receptor was identified in an adult in good health. This specimen consisted of peripheral blood, obtained on day 0 of AZD1222 vaccination.

The CDR3 loop reads CASSTLETGNSPLHF. The CDR3 bases are TGTGCCAGTAGTACCCTGGAGACAGGCAATTCACCCCTCCACTTT. The chain uses TRBV19 and TRBJ1-6; TRBD1 might be the D (6 bases). The germline V and J ends were trimmed by 4 bases and 7 bases, with 14 bases remaining between them. Germline V gene sequence: CDR1 LNHDA, CDR2 SQIVND (reference sequence). The CDR3 spans 15 residues.